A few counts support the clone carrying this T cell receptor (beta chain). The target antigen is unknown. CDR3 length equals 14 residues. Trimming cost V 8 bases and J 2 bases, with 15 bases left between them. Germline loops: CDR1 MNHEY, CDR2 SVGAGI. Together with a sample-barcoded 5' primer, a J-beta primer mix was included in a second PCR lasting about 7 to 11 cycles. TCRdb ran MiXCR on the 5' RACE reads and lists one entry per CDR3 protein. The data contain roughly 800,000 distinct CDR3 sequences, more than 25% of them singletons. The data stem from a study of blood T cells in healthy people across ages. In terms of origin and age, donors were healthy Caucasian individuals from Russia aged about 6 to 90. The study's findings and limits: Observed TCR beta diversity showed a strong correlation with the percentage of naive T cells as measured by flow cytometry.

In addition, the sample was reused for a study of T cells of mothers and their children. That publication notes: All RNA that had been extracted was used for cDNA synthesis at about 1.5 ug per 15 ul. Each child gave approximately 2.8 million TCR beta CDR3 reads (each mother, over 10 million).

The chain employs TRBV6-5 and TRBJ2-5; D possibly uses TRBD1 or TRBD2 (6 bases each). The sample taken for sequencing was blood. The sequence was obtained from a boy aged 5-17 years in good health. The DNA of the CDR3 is TGTGCCAGCGGCGGGGTGGGGACACAAGAGACCCAGTACTTC. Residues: CASGGVGTQETQYF.